The next 14 T cell receptor beta chains were all read from a single sample in a study of blood T cell repertoires in COVID-19. The protocol was immunoSEQ multiplex PCR, while the TCRdb copy is restricted to in-frame clones and leaves out a portion. The profile shows about 380,000 clones, less than 90% of them singletons. The sample consisted of PBMCs or T cells enriched from blood (not recorded which). The receptors were gathered from a woman in her twenties or thirties who had recovered from COVID-19.

V usage is TRBV11-2 and J usage is TRBJ2-7; no clear D. V lost 1 base, J lost 6 bases, and 7 bases lay in between. The length of the CDR3 is 12 residues. Germline CDR1 SGHAT, CDR2 FQNNGV. In nucleotides, the CDR3 is TGTGCCAGCAGCTTAGGTGGCTTCGAGCAGTACTTC. It specifies CASSLGGFEQYF. The entire variable domain, with the rest obtained from reference TRBV11-2 and TRBJ2-7, is as follows: EAGVAQSPRYKIIEKRQSVAFWCNPISGHATLYWYQQILGQGPKLLIQFQNNGVVDDSQLPKDRFSAERLKGVDSTLKIQPAKLEDSAVYLCASSLGGFEQYFGPGTRLTVT.

The chain combines TRBV6-5 with TRBJ2-7; 10 positions agree with TRBD2. The germline CDR1 and CDR2 sequences are MNHEY and SVGAGI. Unmatched junction bases numbered 2, after V lost 6 bases and J lost 0 bases. The CDR3 is 14 residues long. This CDR3 is CASSTSGNSYEQYF. In DNA, the CDR3 is TGTGCCAGCAGCACTAGCGGGAACTCCTACGAGCAGTACTTC.

The CDR3: CSVEADSYEQYF. CDR3 bases: TGCAGCGTTGAAGCAGACTCCTACGAGCAGTACTTC. J is TRBJ2-7 and V is TRBV29-1; D ambiguous. The CDR3 length is 12 residues. Trimming shortened V by 1 base and J by 0 bases, and 4 bases separated the two germline ends. Germline V gene data show CDR1 as SQVTM and CDR2 as ANQGSEA.

This chain uses TRBV2 with TRBJ1-5, with D perhaps TRBD1 (5 bases). The germline gives CDR1 SNHLY, CDR2 FYNNEI. The CDR3 extends over 14 amino acids. Trimming shortened V by 7 bases and J by 5 bases, and 15 bases separated the two germline ends. The CDR3 loop is CASTRGGGDQPQHF. CDR3 DNA: TGTGCCAGCACCCGCGGGGGAGGAGATCAGCCCCAGCATTTT.

The V gene is TRBV7-9, the J gene TRBJ2-1; 8 bases are a match to TRBD2. V shed 0 bases and J 2 bases; nucleotides not matched to a gene: 0. The length of the CDR3 is 15 residues. CDR1 and CDR2 (germline): SEHNR, FQNEAQ (reference sequence). The CDR3: CASSLASGTYNEQFF. As DNA, the CDR3 is TGTGCCAGCAGCTTAGCTAGCGGGACCTACAATGAGCAGTTCTTC.

This clone was recorded once. The V gene is TRBV21-1, the J gene TRBJ2-7; the D call in the table, TRBD2, was not verified against the DNA. TRBV21-1 is listed as a pseudogene. The CDR3 spans 14 residues. CDR3 bases: TGTGCCAGCAGCGGGACTAGCGGGAGCGGTGAGCAGTACTTC. This gives the protein CASSGTSGSGEQYF.

The count of this clone is one. The chain links TRBV29-1 to TRBJ2-7; D is perhaps TRBD2 (6 bases). CDR1 and CDR2 from the germline V gene are SQVTM and ANQGSEA. The CDR3 totals 14 residues. Trimming pared 5 bases from V and 0 bases from J, leaving 14 bases between. The CDR3 region has the DNA TGCAGCGTTCAGGTGGACGGGAGCTCCTACGAGCAGTACTTC. Encoded protein: CSVQVDGSSYEQYF.

This clone has only one observation. The chain couples TRBV9 to TRBJ2-3; 11 nucleotides match TRBD2. After removal of 3 bases from V and 5 bases from J, the junction contained 5 bases not matched to a gene. The CDR3 sequence is 15 residues long. Per germline, CDR1 SGDLS and CDR2 YYNGEE. The CDR3 reads CASSDELAGVDTQYF. CDR3 nucleotide sequence: TGTGCCAGCAGCGATGAACTAGCGGGAGTAGATACGCAGTATTTT.

The V call is TRBV29-1, the J call TRBJ2-2, with 9 bases identical to TRBD1. V was pared by 3 bases and J by 5 bases, with 4 bases of the junction left unmatched. The CDR3 has 14 amino acids. The germline gives CDR1 SQVTM, CDR2 ANQGSEA. The chain's CDR3 is CSVDGTGPTGELFF. CDR3 bases: TGCAGCGTTGACGGGACAGGGCCTACCGGGGAGCTGTTTTTT.

The V call is TRBV5-1, the J call TRBJ1-2; 7 bases are a match to TRBD1. The V gene's germline CDR1 is SGHRS and CDR2 YFSETQ. Trimming took 5 bases from V and 8 from J; bases not matched to a gene: 9. The CDR3 runs to 13 residues. As DNA, the CDR3 is TGCGCCAGCAGGGCGGGACAGCCTGGCGGCTACACCTTC. This encodes CASRAGQPGGYTF.

The rearrangement joins TRBV5-1 to TRBJ2-3, with 7 bases matching TRBD2. Losses at the gene ends were 0 bases for V and 6 bases for J; bases not matched to a gene: 16. This CDR3 contains 18 residues. Germline V gene data show CDR1 as SGHRS and CDR2 as YFSETQ. Written as DNA, the CDR3 is TGCGCCAGCAGCTTGGTGTGGAGCGGGAAGGGTGGGCGCGATACGCAGTATTTT. Protein sequence: CASSLVWSGKGGRDTQYF.

Regarding this clone: Other DNA variants within this sample encode the same CDR3. The chain has TRBV6-4 and TRBJ1-1; TRBD1 aligns across 7 bases. J gave up 3 bases and V 6 bases, and 7 bases lay outside the gene matches. This CDR3 has 14 residues. Germline V gene lookup returns CDR1 MRHNA and CDR2 SNTAGT. In nucleotides, the CDR3 is TGTGCCAGCAGCTACCGAACAGGGGACACTGAAGCTTTCTTT. Its protein product is CASSYRTGDTEAFF.

V gene TRBV4-1 combines with J gene TRBJ1-5; weak D call: TRBD1 (5 bases). The V and J ends lost 4 bases and 2 bases respectively, with 15 bases between them. The germline V gene has CDR1 MGHRA and CDR2 YSYEKL. CDR3 length: 16 amino acids. The CDR3 protein is CASSPFREVGNQPQHF. The CDR3 coding sequence is TGCGCCAGCAGCCCCTTCAGGGAGGTGGGCAATCAGCCCCAGCATTTT.

The chain uses TRBV3-1 (or the pseudogene TRBV3-2) and TRBJ1-2; TRBD1 might be the D (6 bases). CDR3 size: 16 residues. V was clipped by 6 bases and J by 1 base, with 18 bases between them. Germline assignment: CDR1 LGHDT and CDR2 YNNKEL (reference sequence). DNA for the CDR3: TGTGCCAGCAGACCGGGATACAGGGTGGATAACTATGGCTACACCTTC. Translating it yields CASRPGYRVDNYGYTF.